The rows below give T cell receptor beta chains drawn from one sample of a study of blood T cells in healthy people across ages. TCRdb processed the 5' RACE reads anew with MiXCR; each CDR3 protein has one entry. The data show 980,000 or so distinct CDR3 sequences, 48% seen once. The sequenced sample was blood. Receptors were obtained from a young man in good health. The conserved cysteine and the conserved F or W are not part of the CDR3 here.

11	TRBV12-3/TRBV12-4	TRBJ2-1	ASSFYSLNELF
12	TRBV10-3	TRBJ2-3	AISPGQKGDTQY
15	TRBV3-1	TRBJ2-7	ASSPLRAGLLAYEQY
14	TRBV5-1	TRBJ2-7	ASSKEKDSKNYEQY
13	TRBV21-1	TRBJ1-2	ASSKEDSPRHGYT
11	TRBV18	TRBJ1-2	ASSPMQESGYT
11	TRBV7-3	TRBJ2-1	ASSLTVSNEQF
11	TRBV3-1	TRBJ1-5	ATGGRGNQPQH
14	TRBV20-1	TRBJ1-5	SAREQGRIRNQPQH
11	TRBV6-5	TRBJ1-1	ASSYLEDTEAF
12	TRBV6-5	TRBJ2-7	ASSYGTSAYEQY
12	TRBV2	TRBJ1-1	ASSVPAENTEAF
13	TRBV30	TRBJ2-7	AWSSPGQGSYEQY
12	TRBV29-1	TRBJ2-1	SVEGTETYNEQF
13	TRBV28	TRBJ1-6	ASSSGAVGNSPLH
11	TRBV5-5	TRBJ2-7	ASSNGLAYEQY
13	TRBV24-1	TRBJ1-4	ATSDPARGDEKLF
16	TRBV9	-	ASSVMVSGGPTYNEQY
13	TRBV30	-	AWSVMAGDFYEQY
16	TRBV27	TRBJ2-7	ASSLSPIGQGVAHEQY
13	TRBV5-1	TRBJ1-4	ASSLSGGEMKKLF
16	TRBV27	TRBJ2-7	ASSLMISRTGSIHEQY
13	TRBV9	TRBJ2-1	ASGSRGQGYNEQF
13	TRBV4-3	TRBJ1-6	ASSQDGSGDSPLH
10	TRBV29-1	TRBJ1-2	SAPRGPYGYT
14	TRBV5-1	TRBJ2-3	ASSLAQGGKSDTQY
10	TRBV20-1	TRBJ2-1	SRDSAYNEQF
11	TRBV20-1	-	SARDSRSYEQY
11	TRBV27	TRBJ2-5	ASSHTGKETQY
14	TRBV7-2	TRBJ2-7	ASSLVPGQTSYEQY
12	TRBV10-3	TRBJ1-2	AIASLELNYGYT
11	TRBV9	TRBJ2-5	ASRQDRKETQY
14	TRBV10-3	TRBJ2-4	AISESEGRGRDIQY
13	TRBV3-1	TRBJ1-2	ASSQGSAGGNGYT
13	TRBV20-1	TRBJ2-1	SARGLTGQPNEQF
10	TRBV20-1	-	SANHRRETQY
14	TRBV10-3	TRBJ2-2	AIGGRQGASTGELF
12	TRBV2	TRBJ2-1	ASRNTSGVYEQF
12	TRBV12-3/TRBV12-4	TRBJ2-7	ASSLKGDRQGQY
13	TRBV6-4	TRBJ1-2	ASSDSTQGSYGYT
10	TRBV7-2	TRBJ1-1	ASSFRNTEAF
13	TRBV7-8	TRBJ2-3	ASSRTGGFTDTQY
15	TRBV7-9	TRBJ2-7	ASSSAPSGTLTYEQY
10	TRBV6-5	TRBJ2-1	ASRLADNEQF
10	TRBV29-1	TRBJ2-7	SGEGLYNEQY
13	TRBV7-9	TRBJ2-1	ASGSGGFEGTEQF
16	TRBV27	-	ASSFKRRTGFVQETQY
13	TRBV24-1	TRBJ2-4	ATSDPADAKNIQY